Given below is one T cell receptor beta chain in context. This clone was observed once. It has no known antigen specificity. One base away there is no much larger clone; base qualities are not given. Healthy HIV-negative adults with no recently reported acute infections or vaccinations were included as donors. Every donor was a Caucasian adult living in Nashville, Tennessee, USA. CD4+ T cells were enriched by magnetic negative selection; naive cells were then positively selected on CD45RA, and the negative fraction formed the memory subset. After blood collection by leukapheresis, PBMCs were isolated using Ficoll-Histopaque density gradient centrifugation and then cryopreserved in the vapor phase of liquid nitrogen. Purity and quantity of every magnetically sorted T cell population were checked by analytical flow cytometry. Each sorted fraction had its genomic DNA isolated and then quantified by UV absorbance on a Nanodrop 2000c.

Using the deep immunoSEQ assay, multiplex PCR amplified TCR CDR3 regions from genomic DNA. Extracted genomic DNA from each cell subset was distributed evenly across all wells of several immunoSEQ 96-well plates, and each plate was treated as a replicate. For sorted subsets, each replicate PCR was loaded with about 0.2 ug genomic DNA, equivalent to 25,000 to 35,000 T cell genomes. The purified libraries were quantified using a Qubit 3.0 fluorometer, sized with a Bioanalyzer 2100, and then quantified again using the KAPA Library Quantification kit. Each immunoSEQ 96-well plate was sequenced on its own single-read 150-cycle Illumina NextSeq 550 flow cell. In the authors' own workflow: The immunoSEQ output contained only junctional sequences without quality scores, so filtering could not match that applied to full-length reads. Sequences were annotated with PyIR, a Python wrapper for IgBLAST v1.9, and V/J genes and CDR3 were assigned using IMGT germline references. Any read was removed if the V/J assignment was weak (E-value above 1e-6), the CDR3 was missing, or the read contained stop codons, out-of-frame junctions, or ambiguous translated residues. V3J clonotypes were defined as sequences sharing the same inferred V gene, J gene, and CDR3 amino acid sequence. Percentage overlap between repertoires was computed as shared unique clonotypes divided by the size of the smaller repertoire. Repertoire richness was assessed with RTK rarefaction, the Chao1 estimator, and Recon v2.1 estimates of unobserved clonotypes. For all TCRbeta clonotypes obtained by the gDNA method from several donors, generation probabilities were computed with OLGA. TCRdb holds this immuneACCESS table with in-frame rearrangements only. Some clones are missing; in checked studies, unresolved V genes explain under half, and the rest has no known cause. V and J calls and clone size follow that table, whereas D and trimming were derived from the DNA. This sample is represented by about 2,500,000 clones; around nine tenths of them were singletons. The top ten hold around 0.14% of the sample.

This sample is part of a study of shared clonotypes between healthy human individuals (TCRdb year 2020). Turning to the overall study: Three men and two women, aged 18 to 49 years, made up the cohort. Each donor's leukapheresis produced roughly between roughly 0.94 and 9.5 billion PBMCs. For each donor, three plates each were used for CD4 naive and CD4 memory, two plates were used for CD8 naive, and one plate was used for CD8 memory. To estimate repertoire size and how much clonotypes are shared between individuals, the study performed deep sequencing of blood TCR repertoires from a few healthy adults. To increase sequencing depth and limit assay-specific biases, TCR repertoire library preparation and sequencing were carried out by different laboratories using diverse techniques.

The CDR3, from cysteine to phenylalanine, totals 15 residues. Kept here is only the CDR3 DNA, which spans 45 bases and is read in frame from base 1. The germline V gene sets CDR1 to SGDLS and CDR2 to YYNGEE. V is pruned by 1 base and J by 3 bases, leaving 4 bases of the junction without a gene match. What the research found in general, with its limitations: Because the study included a small number of donors, the genetic and exposure-history diversity represented was limited. Pairwise subsampling indicated that sequencing depth was expected to affect the degree of clonotype sharing among donors. Larger estimated clonotype richness was generally found for naive subsets than for memory subsets. Sharing across several donors was observed for about 5% of naive CD4, under 4% of naive CD8, 2.3% of memory CD4, and 0.4% of memory CD8 clonotypes. Clonotypes shared by all four sorted-subset donors showed higher generation probabilities than non-shared clonotypes. Sampling was restricted to blood, and TCR repertoires in tissue are likely to differ from TCR repertoires in blood. Rarefaction of sorted-subset datasets indicated incomplete sequencing despite the large sequencing depth.

The chain employs TRBV9 and TRBJ2-7, and 10 junction bases match TRBD2. Sequenced sample: naive CD4+ T cells sorted from blood. The label giving this sample's cell subset or site can be read as: CD45RA+ positively selected. The origin of this receptor is a man aged 18-30 years in good health. The CDR3 amino acid sequence is: CASSVTSGTLYEQYF. The DNA sequence follows: TGTGCCAGCAGCGTAACTAGCGGGACCCTCTACGAGCAGTACTTC.